This TCR beta chain comes out of a study of shared clonotypes between healthy human individuals. V gave up 8 bases and J gave up 2 bases, with 14 bases separating them. The CDR3 runs to 14 residues. From germline, CDR1 is MGHRA and CDR2 YSYEKL. CD45RO negativity and positive selection for CCR7 defined naive CD8 cells, a population that excluded terminally differentiated effector memory CD45RA+ cells. Assay: immunoSEQ multiplex PCR; the TCRdb copy retains only in-frame clones and omits some. The data hold some 2,100,000 clones, with around 93% observed a single time. The chain recombines TRBV4-1 with TRBJ2-3; D gene uncertain. The clonotype comes from a young man in good health. Some clones in this sample may be carry-over from other donors' samples. The sample was naive CD8+ T cells from PBMCs. DNA of the CDR3: TGCGCCAGCGGCCTGGGGTCCCCCACAGATACGCAGTATTTT. Protein product: CASGLGSPTDTQYF.